This T cell receptor beta chain was sequenced during a study of breast tumors, draining lymph nodes, adjacent tissues. One entry per CDR3 protein results from TCRdb running MiXCR on the multiplex PCR reads. The sample gives over 130,000 distinct CDR3 sequences, roughly 33% of which show up once; 2.3% is in the top ten. Breast cancer patients provided tissue from their axillary draining lymph nodes. The CDR3 consists of 15 residues. Germline CDR1 ENHRY, CDR2 SYGVKD. V gave up 0 bases and J gave up 11 bases; unmatched junction bases: 7. Findings and caveats of the study: Luminal-like breast cancer showed significantly higher tumor–nontumor repertoire similarity than basal-like.

This clonotype was seen ten or more times. What it binds is not known. The material sequenced was axillary lymph node tissue. The chain is built from TRBV10-3 and TRBJ1-6; 7 nucleotides line up with TRBD1. The sequence was obtained from a female donor with breast cancer. Some clones in this sample may be carry-over from other donors' samples. The DNA for the CDR3 is TGTGCCATCAGTGAGTCTCAAGACAGGGTACCACCCCTCCACTTT. Amino acids: CAISESQDRVPPLHF.